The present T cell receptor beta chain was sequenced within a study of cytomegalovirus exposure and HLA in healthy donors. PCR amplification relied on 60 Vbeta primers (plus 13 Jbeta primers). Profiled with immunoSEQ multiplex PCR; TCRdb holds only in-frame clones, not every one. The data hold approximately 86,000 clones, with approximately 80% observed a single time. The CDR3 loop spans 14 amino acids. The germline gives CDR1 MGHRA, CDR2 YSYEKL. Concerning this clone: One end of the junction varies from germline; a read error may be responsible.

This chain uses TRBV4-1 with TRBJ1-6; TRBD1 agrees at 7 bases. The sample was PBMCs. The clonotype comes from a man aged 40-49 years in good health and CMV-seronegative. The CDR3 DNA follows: TGTGCCGGAAGAACAGGGGATTATAATTCACCCCTCCACTTT. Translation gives CAGRTGDYNSPLHF.